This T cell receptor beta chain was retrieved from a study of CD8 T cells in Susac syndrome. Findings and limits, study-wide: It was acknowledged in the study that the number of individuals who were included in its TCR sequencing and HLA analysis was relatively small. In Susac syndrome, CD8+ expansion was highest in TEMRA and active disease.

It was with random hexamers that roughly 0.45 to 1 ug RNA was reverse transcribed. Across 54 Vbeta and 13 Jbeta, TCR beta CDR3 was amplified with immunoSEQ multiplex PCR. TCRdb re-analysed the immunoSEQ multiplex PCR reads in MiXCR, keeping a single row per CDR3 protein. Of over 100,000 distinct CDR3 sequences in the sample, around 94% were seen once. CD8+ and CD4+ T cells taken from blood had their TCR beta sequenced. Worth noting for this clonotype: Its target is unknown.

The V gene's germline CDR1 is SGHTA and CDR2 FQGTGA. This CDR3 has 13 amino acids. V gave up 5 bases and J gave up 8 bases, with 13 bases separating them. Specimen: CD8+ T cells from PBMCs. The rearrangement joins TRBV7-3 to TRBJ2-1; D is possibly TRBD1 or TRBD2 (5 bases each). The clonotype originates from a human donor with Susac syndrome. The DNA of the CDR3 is TGTGCCAGCAGCCCCGGGACGTTTCATGAGCAGTTCTTC. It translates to CASSPGTFHEQFF.